The text below deals with one T cell receptor (beta chain). Its antigen is undetermined. Researchers ran the PCR with 60 Vbeta and 13 Jbeta primers. The table came from immunoSEQ multiplex PCR; TCRdb's copy has only in-frame clones and leaves some out. The sample has about 210,000 clones, more than 70% seen once. This sample was included in a study of cytomegalovirus exposure and HLA in healthy donors. The CDR3 is 14 residues long. Germline V gene data show CDR1 as MDHEN and CDR2 as SYDVKM. Notes on the study in general: V segments that were indistinguishable, TRBV6-2 and TRBV6-3 among them, were omitted from analysis.

The chain joins TRBV28 to TRBJ2-5; 8 bases map to TRBD1. The tail of the sequence fits TRBJ2-7 better, so the J call may be wrong. This TCR came from a man aged 35 to 55 in good health and CMV-seropositive. Sequenced sample: PBMCs. As DNA, the CDR3 is TGTGCCAGCAGTTTAACAGGGGGGACCTACGAGCAGTACTTC. Its translation: CASSLTGGTYEQYF.